The 5 T cell receptor beta chains presented below share a single source sample, sequenced in a study of identical twins. TCRdb recomputed calls from the 5' RACE reads with MiXCR, one row per CDR3 protein. The table lists 690,000 or so distinct CDR3 sequences, around 8.6% of them singletons. These sequences were also reported in another study, on yellow fever vaccine responses in identical twins.

The sequencing input was PBMCs. These TCRs come from a woman in her late teens or twenties in good health.

This clonotype was detected only a few times. The CDR3 spells CASWASGGSYNEQFF. In nucleotides, the CDR3 is TGTGCCTCATGGGCTAGCGGGGGCTCCTACAATGAGCAGTTCTTC. V and J are TRBV27 and TRBJ2-1, with 10 positions matching TRBD2. CDR3 length: 15 residues. V was pared by 11 bases and J by 0 bases, with 7 bases of the junction left unmatched. CDR1 is MNHEY, CDR2 SMNVEV, per germline (reference sequence).

The rearrangement joins TRBV4-1 to TRBJ2-7, with a weak D call TRBD1 (6 bases). This CDR3 spans 15 amino acids. V was cut by 1 base and J by 3 bases, with 13 bases left in between. Germline CDR1 and CDR2: MGHRA and YSYEKL. The CDR3 DNA reads TGCGCCAGCAGCCAAGGGGAACAGGGATACTACGAGCAGTACTTC. It translates to CASSQGEQGYYEQYF.

In this sample, this clonotype turned up a few times. The CDR3 nucleotides read TGTGCCAGCAGTTACTCAGCGCGGGAGAGTTCCTACGAGCAGTACTTC. Translating gives CASSYSARESSYEQYF. The chain links TRBV6-5 to TRBJ2-7; 7 bases match TRBD2. The CDR3 extends over 16 amino acids. The germline V gene encodes CDR1 MNHEY and CDR2 SVGAGI. The trim removed 0 bases at V and 1 base at J, leaving 6 bases unmatched.

This clonotype has more than one count but fewer than ten. The rearrangement joins TRBV6-2 or TRBV6-3 to TRBJ2-2; perhaps D is TRBD1 or TRBD2 (5 bases each). This CDR3 has 16 residues. V lost 6 bases and J 0 bases, leaving 14 bases between the germline ends. In germline, CDR1 is MNHEY, CDR2 SVGEGT. This chain's CDR3 is CASSPPGTANTGELFF. The CDR3, as DNA: TGTGCCAGCAGCCCTCCGGGGACGGCGAACACCGGGGAGCTGTTTTTT.

This clonotype was found a few times. The chain has TRBV20-1 and TRBJ2-7; 12 bases fit TRBD2. Germline loops: CDR1 DFQATT, CDR2 SNEGSKA (reference sequence). This CDR3 comprises 15 residues. The J segment lost 0 bases and the V segment lost 5 bases, leaving 5 bases of the junction unmatched. CDR3 in DNA: TGCAGTGCTTGTATGACTAGCGGGAGCTCCTACGAGCAGTACTTC. It yields the protein CSACMTSGSSYEQYF.